This T cell receptor beta chain was sequenced in a study of post-analysis software for immune sequencing data. Between the trimmed V and J ends, which lost 2 bases and 6 bases, there was a span of 13 bases. Germline CDR1 and CDR2: SQVTM and ANQGSEA. The CDR3 runs 13 residues. With respect to this clonotype: Antigen specificity is unknown.

Whole-study findings and limits: Controls showed lower frequencies than patients for roughly 5 TRBV segments, and TRBV5-6, TRBV5-1 and TRBV20-1 were among these. The study found significantly lower normalized Chao1 diversity in multiple sclerosis patients than in controls.

Every TCR beta cDNA library bore unique molecular identifiers. Between roughly 0.9 and 11 million T cells gave rise to 500,000 to 650,000 cDNA molecules. One entry per CDR3 protein results from TCRdb running MiXCR on the PCR reads. The sample includes about 820,000 distinct CDR3 sequences, approximately 57% of them seen just once. The sequence came from a girl aged 10 to 17 with multiple sclerosis. The specimen sequenced was blood. The chain combines TRBV29-1 with TRBJ2-5; D is unclear. The CDR3 spells CSVERPPEQTQYF. The CDR3, as DNA: TGCAGCGTTGAAAGGCCCCCGGAACAGACCCAGTACTTC.